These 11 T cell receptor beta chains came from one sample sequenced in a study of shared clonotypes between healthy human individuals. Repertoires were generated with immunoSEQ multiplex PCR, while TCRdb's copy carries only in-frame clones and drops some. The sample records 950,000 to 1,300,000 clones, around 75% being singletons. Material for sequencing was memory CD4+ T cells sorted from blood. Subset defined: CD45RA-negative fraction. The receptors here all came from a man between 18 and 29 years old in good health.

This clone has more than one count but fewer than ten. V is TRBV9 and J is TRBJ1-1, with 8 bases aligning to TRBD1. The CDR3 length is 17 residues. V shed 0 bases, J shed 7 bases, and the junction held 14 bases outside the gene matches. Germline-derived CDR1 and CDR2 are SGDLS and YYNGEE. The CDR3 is CASSVDGQGGGSNEAFF. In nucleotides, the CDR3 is TGTGCCAGCAGCGTAGATGGACAGGGCGGGGGTTCAAATGAAGCTTTCTTT. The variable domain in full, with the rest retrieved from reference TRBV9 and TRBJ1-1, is DSGVTQTPKHLITATGQRVTLRCSPRSGDLSVYWYQQSLDQGLQFLIQYYNGEERAKGNILERFSAQQFPDLHSELNLSSLELGDSALYFCASSVDGQGGGSNEAFFGQGTRLTVV.

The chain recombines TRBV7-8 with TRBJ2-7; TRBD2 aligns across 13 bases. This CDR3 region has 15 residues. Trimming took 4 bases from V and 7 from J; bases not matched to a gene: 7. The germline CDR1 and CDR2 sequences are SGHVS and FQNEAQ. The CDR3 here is CASSSGLAGQLEQYF. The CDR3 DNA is TGTGCCAGCAGCTCGGGACTAGCGGGGCAATTAGAGCAGTACTTC.

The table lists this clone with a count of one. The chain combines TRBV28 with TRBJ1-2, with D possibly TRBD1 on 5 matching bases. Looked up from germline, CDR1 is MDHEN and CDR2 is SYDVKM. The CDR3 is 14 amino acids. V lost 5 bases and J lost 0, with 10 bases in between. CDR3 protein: CASSLRTTNYGYTF. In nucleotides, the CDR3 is TGTGCCAGCAGTCTACGGACAACTAACTATGGCTACACCTTC.

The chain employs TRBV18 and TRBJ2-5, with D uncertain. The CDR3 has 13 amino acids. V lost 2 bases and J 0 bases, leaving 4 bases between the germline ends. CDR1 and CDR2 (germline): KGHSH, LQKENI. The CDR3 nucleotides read TGTGCCAGCTCACCATATCACCAAGAGACCCAGTACTTC. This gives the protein CASSPYHQETQYF.

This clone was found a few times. The DNA for the CDR3 is TGTGCCAGCAGCTCCGTAACTTTACAGCCCAATGAAAAACTGTTTTTT. As protein: CASSSVTLQPNEKLFF. The V call is TRBV7-9, the J call TRBJ1-4, with D hard to call. Germline V gives CDR1 SEHNR, CDR2 FQNEAQ (reference sequence). The V gene lost 4 bases and the J gene lost 5 bases, with 17 bases spanning the gap. This CDR3 comprises 16 residues.

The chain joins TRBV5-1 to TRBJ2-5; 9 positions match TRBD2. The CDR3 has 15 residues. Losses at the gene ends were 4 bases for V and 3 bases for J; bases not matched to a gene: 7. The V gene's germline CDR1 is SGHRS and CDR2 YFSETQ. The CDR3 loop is CASSALSGGEETQYF. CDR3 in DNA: TGCGCCAGCAGCGCTCTTAGCGGGGGAGAAGAGACCCAGTACTTC.

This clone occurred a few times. The CDR3 loop reads CASSQGLGKQQETQYF. CDR3 bases: TGCGCCAGCAGCCAAGGTTTAGGGAAGCAACAAGAGACCCAGTACTTC. The rearrangement links TRBV4-3 to TRBJ2-5; D is ambiguous. V lost 1 base and J lost 2, with 14 bases in between. The CDR3 covers 16 residues. CDR1 LGHNA and CDR2 YSLEER come from the germline V gene.

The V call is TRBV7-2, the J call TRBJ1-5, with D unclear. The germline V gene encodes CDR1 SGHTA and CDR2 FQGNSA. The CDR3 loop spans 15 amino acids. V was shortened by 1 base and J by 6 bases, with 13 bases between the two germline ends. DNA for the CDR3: TGTGCCAGCAGCTTAGAAAAGGGTTGGAGTCAGCCCCAGCATTTT. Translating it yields CASSLEKGWSQPQHF.

The CDR3 region has the DNA TGTGCCAGCAGTTCTCAGCGCGAGGGGTCCTACGAGCAGTACTTC. This translates into CASSSQREGSYEQYF. The gene calls are TRBV6-4 and TRBJ2-7; D may match TRBD1 or TRBD2 (5 bases each). Deletions cut 5 bases from V and 1 base from J, with 15 bases between. The CDR3 is 15 residues long. Per germline, CDR1 MRHNA and CDR2 SNTAGT.

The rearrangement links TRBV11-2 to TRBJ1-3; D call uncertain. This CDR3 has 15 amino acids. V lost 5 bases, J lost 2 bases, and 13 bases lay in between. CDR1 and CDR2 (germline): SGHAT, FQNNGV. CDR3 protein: CASSTSMGTGNTIYF. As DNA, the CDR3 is TGTGCCAGCAGCACCAGCATGGGGACTGGAAACACCATATATTTT.

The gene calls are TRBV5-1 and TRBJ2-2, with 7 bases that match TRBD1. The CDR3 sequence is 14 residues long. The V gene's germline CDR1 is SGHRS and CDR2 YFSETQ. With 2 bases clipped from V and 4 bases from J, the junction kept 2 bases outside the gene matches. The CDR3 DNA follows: TGCGCCAGCAGCTTCTGGACAGGCACCGGGGAGCTGTTTTTT. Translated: CASSFWTGTGELFF.